One TCR beta chain is described in this entry. This clone was found a few times. Its specific antigen is unknown. Within one base of it there is no much larger clone, and no base qualities were kept. The CDR3 regions of human TCRbeta chains were analyzed by immunosequencing. Per the authors' processing: TCRs in the repertoires were compared against a reference library of SARS-CoV-2-specific TCRs that had been generated with the MIRA antigen-specificity platform. Breadth meant the fraction of unique TCRs that were SARS-CoV-2-associated, whereas depth meant the fraction of total T cells that were SARS-CoV-2-associated. Using the MIRA data, every spike-specific TCR was mapped to the spike region that the TCR reacted to and assigned to either a CD4 or a CD8 class. Log10-transformed breadth and depth values were compared by one-way ANOVA with Sidak's multiple comparisons tests. The source is immuneACCESS, and TCRdb retained only in-frame sequences with V and J called. Part of the clones is not carried over; for the studies checked, unresolved V genes explain less than half of this, and the remainder is unexplained. That table supplies the V and J calls and clone size; D and trimming were determined from the DNA. A total of around 54,000 clones appear in this sample, 65% to 90% of them only once. Less than 9% of the sample is held by the ten biggest clonotypes.

This sample is part of a study of T cell responses to AZD1222 COVID-19 vaccine (dated by TCRdb to the early 2020s). Looking at the study overall: TCR sequencing was performed for 230 to 250 trial participants, of whom roughly 200 were given two doses of AZD1222 and some 25 were given two doses of MenACWY control vaccine. Trial participants were enrolled by age into 18-55, 56-69 and 70-plus year subgroups, with around 150, 28 and 57 TCR-sequenced participants respectively. Findings and caveats that apply to the study as a whole: The 56-69-year group was small, and its depth increase did not reach significance, likely because of low power. After two AZD1222 doses, spike-specific TCR breadth and depth were significantly higher than at day 0 and than in MenACWY recipients. No day 14 peak-response samples were available, so repertoires were characterized only after the peak T cell response. Participants were mostly white British, with more females than males. The authors suggested clonal diversity may have been underestimated. Only six AZD1222 recipients were SARS-CoV-2 seropositive at baseline, limiting conclusions about previously exposed vaccinees. CD4 TCRs associated with the vaccine covered the entire spike protein, and the dominant responses were in regions 160-218 and 743-854. Epitopes outside the regions mutated in the B.1.351 and B.1.1.7 variants were reportedly recognized by nearly half of the unique spike-specific TCRs.

What this sample's time point label stands for: about 28 days (+/-7) after the second vaccine dose. AZD1222 recipients whose second dose came at about 4 weeks and those whose second dose came at about 12 weeks were combined into one group, since spike-specific TCR depth and breadth did not differ between the two schedules. Samples from vaccinated people were obtained from the UK trials COV001 and COV002, which included a single-blind randomized controlled phase 2/3 trial of AZD1222 (ChAdOx1 nCoV-19) in healthy adults. Trial participant PBMC samples were collected at day 0 and day 28 after the second dose for TCRbeta chain sequencing. Taken from the germline V gene (reference sequence), the CDR1 and CDR2 loops are SEHNR and FQNEAQ. The germline V and J ends show losses of 4 bases and 1 base respectively, and no gene match explains 6 bases of the junction. Measured from the cysteine to the phenylalanine, the CDR3 is 15 residues long. CDR3 DNA is the only sequence kept; it has 45 bases, read in frame from the first base.

The input for sequencing was peripheral blood, taken 28 days after the second AZD1222 dose. The rearrangement joined TRBV7-9 to TRBJ2-7, with 8 central nucleotides matching TRBD1. The clonotype comes from an adult who received the AZD1222 COVID-19 vaccine. The DNA reads TGTGCCAGCAGCTCCCGTGGGACAGGATCCTACGAGCAGTACTTC. Its protein reads: CASSSRGTGSYEQYF.